This T cell receptor (beta chain) was sequenced in a study of blood T cell repertoires in COVID-19. Libraries were prepared by immunoSEQ multiplex PCR; TCRdb keeps only in-frame clonotypes and omits some of them. Of roughly 500,000 clones listed, over 75% are singletons. The CDR3 contains 13 residues. V lost 1 base and J 8 bases, leaving 9 bases between the germline ends. The germline CDR1 and CDR2 sequences are SGHDN and FVKESK. The receptor was isolated from a human donor in a cohort sampled during active COVID-19. The chain carries TRBV14 and TRBJ1-3; D might be TRBD1 (5 bases). The sample taken for sequencing was peripheral blood. The CDR3, as DNA: TGTGCCAGCAGCCAAGTCGCGGGACACACCATATATTTT. This codes for CASSQVAGHTIYF.